One sample yielded the 19 T cell receptor beta chains listed below, sequenced in a study of T cell changes during pregnancy in multiple sclerosis. This table comes from immunoSEQ multiplex PCR, and its TCRdb copy is limited to in-frame clones, with some not included. The repertoire consists of over 60,000 clones, with around 92% occurring once and the leading ten covering about 0.75%. Sample: peripheral blood, taken in the third trimester of pregnancy. These receptors came from a female donor in good health, enrolled as a control in a pregnancy study.

This chain connects TRBV14 to TRBJ1-2; 7 positions agree with TRBD1. There are 15 residues in the CDR3. Trimming took 3 bases from V and 4 from J; bases not matched to a gene: 8. Per the germline V gene, CDR1 is SGHDN and CDR2 is FVKESK. The chain's CDR3 is CASSQGGQFSYGYTF. The CDR3 DNA reads as TGTGCCAGCAGCCAGGGGGGACAGTTCTCCTATGGCTACACCTTC.

V gene TRBV7-2 combines with J gene TRBJ2-7; TRBD2 might be the D (6 bases). The CDR3 has 14 residues. The germline CDR1 and CDR2 sequences are SGHTA and FQGNSA. Trimming took 4 bases from V and 1 from J, leaving 11 bases between them. The CDR3 nucleotides are TGTGCCAGCAGCTGGCGGGGTGCTTCCTACGAGCAGTACTTC. It yields the protein CASSWRGASYEQYF.

The chain is built from TRBV5-6 and TRBJ1-2, with a possible D match to TRBD1 (6 bases). This CDR3 has 16 amino acids. V shed 0 bases and J shed 0 bases, with 12 bases lying between them. Germline values: CDR1 SGHDT, CDR2 YYEEEE. The CDR3 here is CASSLGDRMTNYGYTF. As DNA, the CDR3 is TGTGCCAGCAGCTTGGGAGACAGGATGACTAACTATGGCTACACCTTC. Full variable domain (outside the CDR3, taken from reference TRBV5-6 and TRBJ1-2): DAGVTQSPTHLIKTRGQQVTLRCSPKSGHDTVSWYQQALGQGPQFIFQYYEEEERQRGNFPDRFSGHQFPNYSSELNVNALLLGDSALYLCASSLGDRMTNYGYTFGSGTRLTVV.

V usage is TRBV28 and J usage is TRBJ2-2; 9 nucleotides agree with TRBD1. The CDR3 runs 16 residues. The V segment lost 5 bases and the J segment 5 bases; nucleotides outside the gene matches: 9. CDR1 and CDR2 from the germline V gene are MDHEN and SYDVKM. CDR3 in DNA: TGTGCCAGCAGTATCTGGACAGGGGAGGTAACCGGGGAGCTGTTTTTT. Encoded protein: CASSIWTGEVTGELFF. The variable domain in full, completed from reference TRBV28 and TRBJ2-2, reads DVKVTQSSRYLVKRTGEKVFLECVQDMDHENMFWYRQDPGLGLRLIYFSYDVKMKEKGDIPEGYSVSREKKERFSLILESASTNQTSMYLCASSIWTGEVTGELFFGEGSRLTVL.

The rearrangement links TRBV6-5 to TRBJ2-7, with 11 bases that match TRBD1. V lost 6 bases, J lost 3 bases, and 7 bases stayed unmatched. This CDR3 region has 15 residues. Germline values: CDR1 MNHEY, CDR2 SVGAGI. In DNA, the CDR3 is TGTGCCAGCAGAAACTCCGGGACAGGGGGCTACGAGCAGTACTTC. Amino acid sequence: CASRNSGTGGYEQYF.

There are a few counts of this clone. The V and J genes are TRBV7-9 and TRBJ1-3; D gene uncertain. Per the germline V gene, CDR1 is SEHNR and CDR2 is FQNEAQ (reference sequence). The CDR3 has 15 amino acids. Trimming took 2 bases from V and 4 from J, leaving 12 bases between them. Here the CDR3 reads CASSLNAGSGNTIYF. CDR3 coding DNA: TGTGCCAGCAGCTTAAACGCGGGGTCAGGAAACACCATATATTTT.

The V and J genes are TRBV27 and TRBJ1-3; TRBD1 might be the D (5 bases). In germline, CDR1 is MNHEY, CDR2 SMNVEV (reference sequence). Trimming removed 7 bases at V and 0 bases at J, with 13 bases between. The CDR3 contains 15 residues. This CDR3 reads CASTRVGGSGNTIYF. For the CDR3, the DNA is TGTGCCAGCACCCGGGTCGGGGGCTCTGGAAACACCATATATTTT.

This clone was counted between two and nine times. This chain joins TRBV18 and TRBJ1-1; the match to TRBD1 covers 7 bases. CDR3 length: 14 amino acids. The V gene end was trimmed by 3 bases and the J gene end by 7 bases; junction bases not matched to a gene: 8. CDR1 is KGHSH, CDR2 LQKENI, per germline. The CDR3 sequence is CASSPNPGQLEAFF. The CDR3 DNA follows: TGTGCCAGCTCACCTAATCCGGGACAGCTTGAAGCTTTCTTT.

The chain is built from TRBV7-8 and TRBJ2-2; 10 nucleotides agree with TRBD1. The germline V gene encodes CDR1 SGHVS and CDR2 FQNEAQ. The CDR3 contains 16 residues. J lost 2 bases, V lost 4 bases, and 4 bases had no gene match. CDR3 amino acids: CASSSGQGGNTGELFF. CDR3 sequence (DNA): TGTGCCAGCAGCTCCGGACAGGGGGGCAACACCGGGGAGCTGTTTTTT.

This clone was recorded only once. The chain joins TRBV5-1 to TRBJ2-1, with D possibly matching TRBD1 (5 bases). CDR1 is SGHRS, CDR2 YFSETQ, per germline. The V gene lost 4 bases and the J gene lost 0 bases, with 11 bases spanning the gap. This CDR3 region has 15 residues. DNA of the CDR3: TGCGCCAGCAGCACCCGACAGAGCTCCTACAATGAGCAGTTCTTC. This encodes CASSTRQSSYNEQFF.

In its sample, this clone was seen a few times. The chain recombines TRBV19 with TRBJ1-2; possibly TRBD1 for D (5 bases). The germline gives CDR1 LNHDA, CDR2 SQIVND (reference sequence). V shed 5 bases and J shed 1 base, with 11 bases lying between them. The CDR3 spans 14 residues. CDR3 coding DNA: TGTGCCAGTAGTTTTCGACAGCTTAACTATGGCTACACCTTC. Amino acids: CASSFRQLNYGYTF. The variable domain in full, completed from reference TRBV19 and TRBJ1-2, reads DGGITQSPKYLFRKEGQNVTLSCEQNLNHDAMYWYRQDPGQGLRLIYYSQIVNDFQKGDIAEGYSVSREKKESFPLTVTSAQKNPTAFYLCASSFRQLNYGYTFGSGTRLTVV.

The genes are TRBV28 and TRBJ2-2, with TRBD1 matching 12 bases. In germline, CDR1 is MDHEN, CDR2 SYDVKM. V lost 5 bases to trimming and J lost 3 bases; unmatched junction nucleotides: 7. The CDR3 has 17 amino acids. As DNA, the CDR3 is TGTGCCAGCAGTCTGCCCGGGACAGGGGGCCACACCGGGGAGCTGTTTTTT. Amino acid sequence: CASSLPGTGGHTGELFF.

The J gene is TRBJ1-1, the V gene TRBV19, with D perhaps TRBD1 (6 bases). CDR1 is LNHDA, CDR2 SQIVND, per germline (reference sequence). The CDR3 has 14 amino acids. The V end lost 7 bases, the J end lost 1 base, and 13 bases lay between the germline ends. The DNA of the CDR3 is TGTGCCAGTATCTACAGGGTTGGGAACACTGAAGCTTTCTTT. Protein: CASIYRVGNTEAFF.

The V call is TRBV4-1, the J call TRBJ2-1; TRBD2 matches 8 bases. Germline CDR1 MGHRA, CDR2 YSYEKL. With 1 base clipped from V and 7 bases from J, the junction kept 9 bases outside the gene matches. This CDR3 is 16 amino acids long. The CDR3 is CASSQVNGRAGNEQFF. CDR3 coding DNA: TGCGCCAGCAGCCAAGTTAACGGGAGGGCAGGGAATGAGCAGTTCTTC.

As DNA, the CDR3 is TGTGCCAGCAGTTACTGGGGGACCGGGAGGAACACTGAAGCTTTCTTT. Translation gives CASSYWGTGRNTEAFF. V is TRBV6-5 and J is TRBJ1-1; D may be TRBD1 (5 bases). The CDR3 has 16 residues. The germline V and J ends were trimmed by 1 base and 1 base, with 13 bases remaining between them. Germline V CDR1 and CDR2: MNHEY, SVGAGI.

The chain links TRBV7-8 to TRBJ2-6; possibly TRBD1 for D (6 bases). CDR3 length equals 15 residues. V was pared by 1 base and J by 2 bases, with 6 bases between. Germline loops: CDR1 SGHVS, CDR2 FQNEAQ. CDR3 residues: CASSLGQAGANVLTF. Here the CDR3 DNA reads TGTGCCAGCAGCTTAGGACAGGCTGGGGCCAACGTCCTGACTTTC.

This clone was observed a single time. The chain joins TRBV18 to TRBJ1-2; a weak D match, TRBD1 (5 bases). Deletions cut 8 bases from V and 2 bases from J, with 15 bases between. CDR3 length equals 14 residues. Per the germline V gene, CDR1 is KGHSH and CDR2 is LQKENI. In DNA form, the CDR3 reads TGTGCCAGCCTCCCGCGGGGCGCGAACTATGGCTACACCTTC. Translation: CASLPRGANYGYTF.

The J gene is TRBJ1-3, the V gene TRBV5-6; a weak D match, TRBD1 (5 bases). V lost 2 bases and J lost 0, with 9 bases in between. CDR1 and CDR2 (germline): SGHDT, YYEEEE. This CDR3 region has 15 residues. CDR3 nucleotides: TGTGCCAGCAGCTTTAGGGGTCTCTCTGGAAACACCATATATTTT. Translating gives CASSFRGLSGNTIYF.

CDR3 sequence (DNA): TGTGCCAGCAACCGTCAGGAGGCCGGAACTGAAGCTTTCTTT. It specifies CASNRQEAGTEAFF. This chain uses TRBV27 with TRBJ1-1; no reliable D call. CDR1 MNHEY and CDR2 SMNVEV come from the germline V gene (reference sequence). V lost 7 bases and J 5 bases, leaving 17 bases between the germline ends. CDR3 length: 14 amino acids.